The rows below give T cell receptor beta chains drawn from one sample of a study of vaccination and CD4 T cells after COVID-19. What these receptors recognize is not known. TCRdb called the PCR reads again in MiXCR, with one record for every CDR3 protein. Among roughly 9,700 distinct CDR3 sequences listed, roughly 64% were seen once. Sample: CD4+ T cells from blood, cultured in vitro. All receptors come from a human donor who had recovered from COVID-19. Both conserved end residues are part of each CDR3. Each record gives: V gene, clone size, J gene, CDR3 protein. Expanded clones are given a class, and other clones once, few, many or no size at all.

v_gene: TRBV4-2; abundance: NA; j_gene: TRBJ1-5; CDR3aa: CASSQDQGANQPQHF
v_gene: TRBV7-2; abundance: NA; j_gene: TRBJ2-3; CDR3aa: CASRSRGTGSTDTQYF
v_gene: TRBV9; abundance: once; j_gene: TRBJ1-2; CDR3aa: CASSVSTGRDGRGYTF
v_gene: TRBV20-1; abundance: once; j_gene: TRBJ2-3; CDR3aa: CSARDPLAVITDTQYF
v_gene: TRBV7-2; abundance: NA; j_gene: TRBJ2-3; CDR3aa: CASSPQGPDTQYF
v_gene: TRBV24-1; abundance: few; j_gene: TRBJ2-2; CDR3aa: CATSDDRGKNTGELFF
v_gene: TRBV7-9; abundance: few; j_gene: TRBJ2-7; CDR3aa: CASSLPGASYEQYF
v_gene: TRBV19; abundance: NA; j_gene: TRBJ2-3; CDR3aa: CASSDFSFSTDTQYF
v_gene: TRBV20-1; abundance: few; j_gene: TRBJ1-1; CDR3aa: CSPRADTEAFF
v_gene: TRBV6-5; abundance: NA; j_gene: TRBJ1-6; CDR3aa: CASSWAGNSPLHF
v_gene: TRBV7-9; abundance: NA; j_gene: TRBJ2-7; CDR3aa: CASSIRPRPNEQYF
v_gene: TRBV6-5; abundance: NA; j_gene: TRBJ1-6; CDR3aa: CASSYSWAANNSPLHF
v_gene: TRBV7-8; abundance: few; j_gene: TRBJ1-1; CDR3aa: CASSLANMNTEAFF
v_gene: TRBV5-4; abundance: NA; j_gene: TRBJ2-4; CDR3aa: CASSSGGGGNIQYF
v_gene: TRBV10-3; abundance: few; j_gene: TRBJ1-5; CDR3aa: CAISATGEGYSNQPQHF
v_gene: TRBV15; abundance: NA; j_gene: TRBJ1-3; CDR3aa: CATSRGGLNTIYF
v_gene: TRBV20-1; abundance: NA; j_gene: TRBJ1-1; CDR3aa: CSAVRDSGLGAFF
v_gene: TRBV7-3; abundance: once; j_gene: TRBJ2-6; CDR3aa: CASSSGTAPGANVLTF
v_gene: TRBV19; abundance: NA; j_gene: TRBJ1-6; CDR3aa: CASKPIYRVGNSPLHF
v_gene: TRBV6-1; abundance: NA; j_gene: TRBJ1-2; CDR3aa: CASSPTGSVGYTF
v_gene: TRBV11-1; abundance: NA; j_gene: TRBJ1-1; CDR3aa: CASSLEQSEAFF
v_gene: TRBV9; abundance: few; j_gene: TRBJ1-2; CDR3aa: CASSVVPGGNYGYTF
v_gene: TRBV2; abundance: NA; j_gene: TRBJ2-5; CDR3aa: CASRHRGLAGDQRRETQYF
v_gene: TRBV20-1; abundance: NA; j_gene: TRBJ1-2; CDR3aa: CSARGDREYGYTF
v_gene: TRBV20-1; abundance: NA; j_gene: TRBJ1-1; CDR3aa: CSARPHIRGNTEAFF
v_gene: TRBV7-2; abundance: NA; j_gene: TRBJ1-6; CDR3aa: CASSSPRGSYNSPLHF
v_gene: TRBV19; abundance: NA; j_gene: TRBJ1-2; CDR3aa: CASSMRGRDDGYTF
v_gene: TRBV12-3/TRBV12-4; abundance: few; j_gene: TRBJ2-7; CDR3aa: CASSLDRTGNSYEQYF
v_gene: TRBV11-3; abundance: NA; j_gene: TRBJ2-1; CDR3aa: CASSSRFGAGGNNEQFF
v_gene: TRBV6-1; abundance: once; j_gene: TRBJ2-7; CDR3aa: CASSSGGSVSYEQYF
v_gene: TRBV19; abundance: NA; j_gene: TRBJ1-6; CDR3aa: CASSIDKSGEALHF
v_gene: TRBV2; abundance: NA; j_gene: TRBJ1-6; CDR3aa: CASRPADSPNSPLHF
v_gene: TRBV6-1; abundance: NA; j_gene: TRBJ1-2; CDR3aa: CASSEYPREGNYGYTF
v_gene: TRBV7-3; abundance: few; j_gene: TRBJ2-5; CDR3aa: CASSAHVGGRKTQYF
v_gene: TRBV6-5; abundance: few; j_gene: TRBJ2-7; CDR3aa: CASSYPRGGMGEQYF
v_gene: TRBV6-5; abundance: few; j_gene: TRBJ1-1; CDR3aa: CASSYPPGQLEAFF
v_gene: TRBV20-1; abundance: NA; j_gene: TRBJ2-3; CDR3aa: CSAKGVGTDTQYF
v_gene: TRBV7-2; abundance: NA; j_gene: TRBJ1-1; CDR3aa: CASSLGGQNTEAFF
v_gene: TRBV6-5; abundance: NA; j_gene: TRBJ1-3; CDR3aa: CASSYRGGSSGNTIYF
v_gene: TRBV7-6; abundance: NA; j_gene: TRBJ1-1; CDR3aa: CASSHEGGRLSNTEAFF
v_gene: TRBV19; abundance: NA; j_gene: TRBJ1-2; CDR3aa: CASSIVGVGYYGYTF
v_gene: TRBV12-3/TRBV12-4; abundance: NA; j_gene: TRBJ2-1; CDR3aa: CASSPLAARMGEQFF
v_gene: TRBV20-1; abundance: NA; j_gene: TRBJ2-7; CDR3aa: CSARDGGQLYEQYF
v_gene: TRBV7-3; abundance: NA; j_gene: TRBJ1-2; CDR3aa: CASSLVGGTFTF
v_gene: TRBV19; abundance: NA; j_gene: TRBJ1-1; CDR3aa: CASSAKRGTEAFF
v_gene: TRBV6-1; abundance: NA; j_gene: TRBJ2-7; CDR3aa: CASSPAGRYEQYF
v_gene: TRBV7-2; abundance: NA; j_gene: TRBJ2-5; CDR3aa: CASSLVGGAGETQYF
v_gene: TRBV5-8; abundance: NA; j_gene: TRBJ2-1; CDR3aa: CASSRTRGNEQFF
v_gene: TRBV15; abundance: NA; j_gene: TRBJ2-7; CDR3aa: CATSREPSGTYEQYF
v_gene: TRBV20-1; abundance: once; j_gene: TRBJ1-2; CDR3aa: CSVQEGEGAYGYTF
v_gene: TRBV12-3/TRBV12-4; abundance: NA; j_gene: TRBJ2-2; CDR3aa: CASNPGNTGELFF
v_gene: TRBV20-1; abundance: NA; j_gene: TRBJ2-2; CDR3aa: CSARAGQNTGELFF
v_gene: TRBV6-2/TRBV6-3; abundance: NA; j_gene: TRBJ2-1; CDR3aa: CASTEGAGTEQFF
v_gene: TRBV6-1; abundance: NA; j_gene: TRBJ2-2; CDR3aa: CASSEVGNTGELFF
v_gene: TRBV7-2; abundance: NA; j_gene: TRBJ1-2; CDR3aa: CASSLKTGTSYTF
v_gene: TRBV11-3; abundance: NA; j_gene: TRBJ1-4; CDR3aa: CASSPRTGSEKLFF
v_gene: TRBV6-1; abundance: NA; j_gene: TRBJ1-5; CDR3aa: CASRDPGGQGKNQPQHF
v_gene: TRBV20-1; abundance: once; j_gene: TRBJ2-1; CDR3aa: CSAKLVGDEQFF